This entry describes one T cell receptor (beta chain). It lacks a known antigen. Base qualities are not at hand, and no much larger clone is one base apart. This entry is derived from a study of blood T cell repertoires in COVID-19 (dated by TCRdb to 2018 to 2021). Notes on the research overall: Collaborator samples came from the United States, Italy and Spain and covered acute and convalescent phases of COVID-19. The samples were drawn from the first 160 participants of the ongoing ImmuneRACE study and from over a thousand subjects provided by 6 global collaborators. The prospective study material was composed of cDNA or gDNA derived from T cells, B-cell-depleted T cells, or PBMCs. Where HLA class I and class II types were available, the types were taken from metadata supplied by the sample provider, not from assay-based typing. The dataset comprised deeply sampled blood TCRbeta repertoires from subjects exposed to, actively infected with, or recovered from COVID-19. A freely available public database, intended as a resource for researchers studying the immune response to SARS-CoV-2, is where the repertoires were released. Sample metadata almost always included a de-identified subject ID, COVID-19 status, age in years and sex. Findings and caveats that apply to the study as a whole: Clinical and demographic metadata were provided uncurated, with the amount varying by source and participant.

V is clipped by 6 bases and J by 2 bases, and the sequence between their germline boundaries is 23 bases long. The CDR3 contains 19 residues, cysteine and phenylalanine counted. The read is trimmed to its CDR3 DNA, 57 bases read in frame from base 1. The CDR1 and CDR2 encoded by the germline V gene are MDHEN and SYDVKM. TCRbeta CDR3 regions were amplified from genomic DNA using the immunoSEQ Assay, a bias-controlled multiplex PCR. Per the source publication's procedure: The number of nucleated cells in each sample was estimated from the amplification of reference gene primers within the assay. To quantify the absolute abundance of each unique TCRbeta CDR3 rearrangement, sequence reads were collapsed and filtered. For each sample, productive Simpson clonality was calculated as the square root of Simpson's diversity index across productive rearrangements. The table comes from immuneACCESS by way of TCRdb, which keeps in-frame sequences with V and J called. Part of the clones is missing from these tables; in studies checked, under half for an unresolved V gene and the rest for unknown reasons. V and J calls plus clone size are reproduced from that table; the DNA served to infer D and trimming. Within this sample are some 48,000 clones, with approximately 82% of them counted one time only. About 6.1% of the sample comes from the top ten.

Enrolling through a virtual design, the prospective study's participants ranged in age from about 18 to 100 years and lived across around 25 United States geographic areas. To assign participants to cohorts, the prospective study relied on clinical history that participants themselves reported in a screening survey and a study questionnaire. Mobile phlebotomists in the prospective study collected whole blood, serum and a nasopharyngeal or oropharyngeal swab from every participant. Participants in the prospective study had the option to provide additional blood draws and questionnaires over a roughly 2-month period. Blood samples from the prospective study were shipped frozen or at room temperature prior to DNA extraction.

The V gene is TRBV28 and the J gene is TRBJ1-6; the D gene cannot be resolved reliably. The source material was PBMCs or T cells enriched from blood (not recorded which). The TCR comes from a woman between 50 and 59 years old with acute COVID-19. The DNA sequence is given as TGTGCCAGCAGGACCGCCGTGGCGTTAGGCAGGCCCTATAATTCACCCCTCCACTTT. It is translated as CASRTAVALGRPYNSPLHF. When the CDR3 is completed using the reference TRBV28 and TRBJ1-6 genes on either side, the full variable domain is DVKVTQSSRYLVKRTGEKVFLECVQDMDHENMFWYRQDPGLGLRLIYFSYDVKMKEKGDIPEGYSVSREKKERFSLILESASTNQTSMYLCASRTAVALGRPYNSPLHFGNGTRLTVT.